This T cell receptor (beta chain) is from a study of shared clonotypes between healthy human individuals. The CDR3 extends over 13 amino acids. From germline, CDR1 is LNHDA and CDR2 SQIVND (reference sequence). Trimming took off 8 bases at V and 5 bases at J, with 15 bases between the two ends. Using immunoSEQ multiplex PCR, the repertoire was profiled, and TCRdb retains in-frame clones only, with some absent. The sample shows about 2 million clones, about 95% of them seen only once. Sequencing input: naive CD4+ T cells sorted from blood. Subset reported: CD45RA+ positively selected. This clonotype was obtained from a man between 18 and 35 years old in good health. This chain connects TRBV19 to TRBJ1-2; D perhaps matches TRBD1 (5 bases). The DNA of the CDR3 is TGTGCCAGTCACAGGTTTGGCGGTTATGGCTACACCTTC. Translating gives CASHRFGGYGYTF.